These T cell receptor beta chains were read from a single sample in a study of blood T cell repertoires in COVID-19. TCRdb keeps only in-frame clones here, not all; method: immunoSEQ multiplex PCR. This table has 110,000 or so clones, 81% appearing once. The sample comprised peripheral blood. All receptors come from a man older than 75 with acute or convalescent COVID-19. The CDR3 runs from the conserved cysteine through the conserved F or W. D genes are given only for firm matches. Expanded clones are given a class, and other clones once, few, many or no size at all.

v_gene	abundance	d_gene	j_gene	CDR3aa	CDR3nt
TRBV25-1	-	TRBD2	TRBJ2-7	CASSESGRAWYEQYF	TGTGCCAGCAGTGAAAGCGGGAGGGCCTGGTACGAGCAGTACTTC
TRBV7-3	-	-	TRBJ1-2	CASSLDGLQGYTF	TGTGCCAGCAGCTTAGACGGACTTCAGGGCTACACCTTC
TRBV18	once	-	TRBJ2-5	CASSPVTGFPPEKTQYF	TGTGCCAGCTCACCCGTTACAGGGTTCCCGCCCGAAAAGACCCAGTACTTC
TRBV6-5	-	TRBD1	TRBJ2-7	CASSKTGVRNEQYF	TGTGCCAGCAGCAAGACAGGGGTTAGGAACGAGCAGTACTTC
TRBV28	once	-	TRBJ2-3	CASRGGARASDTQYF	TGTGCCAGCAGAGGGGGAGCGCGGGCTTCAGATACGCAGTATTTT
TRBV6-5	-	-	TRBJ1-1	CASSNRVNTEAFF	TGTGCCAGCAGTAACAGGGTGAACACTGAAGCTTTCTTT
TRBV30	-	-	TRBJ1-3	CAFLPTGHGNTIYF	TGTGCCTTCCTACCTACAGGGCACGGAAACACCATATATTTT
TRBV30	few	-	TRBJ2-1	CAWKGLFYNEQFF	TGTGCCTGGAAAGGACTCTTCTACAATGAGCAGTTCTTC
TRBV9	-	TRBD2	TRBJ2-1	CASSVLAGDEQFF	TGTGCCAGCAGCGTTCTAGCGGGTGATGAGCAGTTCTTC
TRBV30	-	-	TRBJ2-2	CAWSGSRTGELFF	TGTGCCTGGAGTGGGAGCCGAACCGGGGAGCTGTTTTTT
TRBV5-1	-	-	TRBJ1-4	CASSLAPGLEGGKLFF	TGCGCCAGCAGCTTGGCTCCGGGTCTGGAAGGGGGAAAACTGTTTTTT
TRBV2	-	-	TRBJ2-7	CASSNQGGGWYEQYF	TGTGCCAGCAGCAACCAGGGAGGAGGATGGTACGAGCAGTACTTC
TRBV5-1	-	-	TRBJ1-1	CASSLAEVRVNTEAFF	TGCGCCAGCAGTCTTGCGGAGGTTCGGGTGAACACTGAAGCTTTCTTT
TRBV6-5	-	-	TRBJ1-1	CASSYSRLLNTEAFF	TGTGCCAGCAGTTACTCGCGCCTACTCAACACTGAAGCTTTCTTT
TRBV11-2	-	-	TRBJ1-2	CASSLTLLQNYGYTF	TGTGCCAGCAGCTTAACCCTGCTCCAGAACTATGGCTACACCTTC
TRBV19	-	TRBD1	TRBJ2-1	CASSIIGDRRYNEQFF	TGTGCCAGTAGTATAATCGGGGACAGGCGATACAATGAGCAGTTCTTC
TRBV12-3/TRBV12-4	-	-	TRBJ2-5	CASSIPRETQYF	TGTGCCAGCAGTATCCCTCGAGAGACCCAGTACTTC
TRBV7-9	-	-	TRBJ1-1	CASSLSDRRTEAFF	TGTGCCAGCAGCTTAAGTGACAGACGGACTGAAGCTTTCTTT
TRBV4-3	-	-	TRBJ1-3	CASSQGEARANTIYF	TGCGCCAGCAGCCAAGGCGAAGCAAGAGCGAACACCATATATTTT
TRBV5-1	few	-	TRBJ1-2	CASSLAAGGPGGYTF	TGCGCCAGCAGCTTGGCCGCGGGGGGGCCGGGTGGCTACACCTTC
TRBV4-2	-	TRBD2	TRBJ2-7	CASSQGAGGLHEQYF	TGTGCCAGCAGCCAAGGAGCGGGAGGTCTACACGAGCAGTACTTC
TRBV29-1	-	TRBD1	TRBJ2-5	CSVEDQGVQETQYF	TGCAGCGTTGAAGATCAGGGGGTACAAGAGACCCAGTACTTC
TRBV27	-	TRBD2	TRBJ2-1	CASSLELAGGDEQFF	TGTGCCAGCAGTTTAGAGCTAGCGGGAGGGGATGAGCAGTTCTTC
TRBV28	once	TRBD1	TRBJ1-5	CASSDQTGIWNQPQHF	TGTGCCAGCAGTGACCAGACAGGGATTTGGAATCAGCCCCAGCATTTT
TRBV4-1	-	TRBD1	TRBJ2-1	CASSQDLGTGAYNEQFF	TGCGCCAGCAGCCAAGATCTCGGGACAGGGGCCTACAATGAGCAGTTCTTC
TRBV5-1	-	-	TRBJ2-2	CASSPIRGTGELFF	TGCGCCAGCAGCCCGATACGGGGCACCGGGGAGCTGTTTTTT
TRBV7-2	few	-	TRBJ1-2	CASSNLTNYGYTF	TGTGCCAGCAGCAACCTAACTAACTATGGCTACACCTTC
TRBV7-9	-	TRBD1	TRBJ2-7	CASSSSGTGGLEQYF	TGTGCCAGCAGCTCTTCCGGGACAGGGGGCCTCGAGCAGTACTTC
TRBV5-1	once	TRBD2	TRBJ2-1	CASSQTSGPYNEQFF	TGCGCCAGCAGCCAAACTAGCGGCCCCTACAATGAGCAGTTCTTC
TRBV11-2	-	TRBD1	TRBJ1-2	CASSQGQAEGYGYTF	TGTGCCAGCAGCCAAGGACAGGCAGAGGGCTATGGCTACACCTTC
TRBV27	once	-	TRBJ1-5	CASSDRTYSNQPQHF	TGTGCCAGCAGTGACAGGACTTATAGCAATCAGCCCCAGCATTTT
TRBV10-3	-	TRBD1	TRBJ2-7	CAISWTGGHEQYF	TGTGCCATCAGTTGGACAGGGGGTCACGAGCAGTACTTC
TRBV7-3	-	-	TRBJ2-1	CASSFRRGNEQFF	TGTGCCAGCAGCTTTCGCAGGGGAAATGAGCAGTTCTTC
TRBV11-2	few	TRBD2	TRBJ2-3	CASSLDWSGRAADTQYF	TGTGCCAGCAGCTTAGATTGGAGCGGGAGGGCCGCCGATACGCAGTATTTT
TRBV20-1	-	-	TRBJ2-7	CSASKGARRAYEQYF	TGCAGTGCTAGTAAAGGGGCCCGGAGGGCCTACGAGCAGTACTTC
TRBV19	-	-	TRBJ2-7	CASSGQGSSGAYEQYF	TGTGCCAGTAGCGGACAGGGTTCTAGCGGGGCCTACGAGCAGTACTTC
TRBV29-1	-	TRBD2	TRBJ2-3	CSGGAGGSTDTQYF	TGCAGCGGTGGAGCGGGAGGGAGCACAGATACGCAGTATTTT
TRBV29-1	-	TRBD1	TRBJ1-1	CSVVPTDRGLPKETFF	TGCAGCGTTGTCCCCACGGACAGGGGGCTCCCCAAAGAAACTTTCTTT
TRBV18	few	-	TRBJ1-1	CASSPQTAMNTEAFF	TGTGCCAGCTCACCACAAACAGCTATGAACACTGAAGCTTTCTTT
TRBV5-1	-	-	TRBJ2-5	CASSTPEGIGETQYF	TGCGCCAGCAGCACACCGGAAGGAATCGGGGAGACCCAGTACTTC
TRBV29-1	-	-	TRBJ1-1	CSVEATVNTEAFF	TGCAGCGTTGAAGCCACAGTGAACACTGAAGCTTTCTTT